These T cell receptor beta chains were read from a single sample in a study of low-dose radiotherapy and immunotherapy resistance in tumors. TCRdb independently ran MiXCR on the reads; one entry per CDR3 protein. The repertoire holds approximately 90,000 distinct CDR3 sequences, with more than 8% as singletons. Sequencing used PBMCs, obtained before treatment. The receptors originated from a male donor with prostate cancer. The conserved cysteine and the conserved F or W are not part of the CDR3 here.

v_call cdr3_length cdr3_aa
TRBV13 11 ASSVTRDHEQY
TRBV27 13 ASSRVSATNEKLF
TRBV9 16 ASSVVASGGSSYNEQF
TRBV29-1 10 SAGTPNTEAF
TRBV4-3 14 ASSHTGTSGAGELF
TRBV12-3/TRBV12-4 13 ASSPEGGINEKLF
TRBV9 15 ASSVDEGASGANVLT
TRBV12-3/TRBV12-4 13 ASSLGGQGSYGYT
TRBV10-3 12 ATLADRGNTEAF
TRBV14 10 ASSQDLGTQY
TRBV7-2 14 ASSSTGSLGANVLT